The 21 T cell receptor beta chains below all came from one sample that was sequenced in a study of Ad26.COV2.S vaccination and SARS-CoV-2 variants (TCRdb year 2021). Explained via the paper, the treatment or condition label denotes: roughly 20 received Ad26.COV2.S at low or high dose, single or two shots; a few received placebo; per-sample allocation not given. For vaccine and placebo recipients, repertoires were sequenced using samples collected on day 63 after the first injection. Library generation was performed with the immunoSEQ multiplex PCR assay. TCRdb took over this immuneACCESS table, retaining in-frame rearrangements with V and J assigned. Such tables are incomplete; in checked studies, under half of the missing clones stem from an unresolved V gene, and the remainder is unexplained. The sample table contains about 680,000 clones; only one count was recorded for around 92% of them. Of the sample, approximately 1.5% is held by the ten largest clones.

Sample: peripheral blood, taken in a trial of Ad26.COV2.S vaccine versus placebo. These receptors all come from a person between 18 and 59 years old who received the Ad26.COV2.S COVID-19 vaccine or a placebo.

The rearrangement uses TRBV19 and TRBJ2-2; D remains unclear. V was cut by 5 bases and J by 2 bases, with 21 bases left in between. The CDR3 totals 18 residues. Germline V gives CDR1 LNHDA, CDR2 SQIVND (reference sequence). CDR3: CASSGVFADASNTGELFF. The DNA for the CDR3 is TGTGCCAGTAGTGGAGTATTCGCCGACGCCTCTAACACCGGGGAGCTGTTTTTT.

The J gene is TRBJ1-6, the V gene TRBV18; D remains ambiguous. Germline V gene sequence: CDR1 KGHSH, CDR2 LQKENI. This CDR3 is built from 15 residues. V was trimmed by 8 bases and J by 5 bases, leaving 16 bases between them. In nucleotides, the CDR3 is TGTGCCAGCCGGATAAATGTTGGGGATAATTCACCCCTCCACTTT. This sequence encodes CASRINVGDNSPLHF.

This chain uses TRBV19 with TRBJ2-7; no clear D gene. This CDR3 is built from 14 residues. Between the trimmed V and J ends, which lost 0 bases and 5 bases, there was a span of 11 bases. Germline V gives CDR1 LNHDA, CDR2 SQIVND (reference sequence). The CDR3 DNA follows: TGTGCCAGTAGTATAGATGTTAGGTTCCACGAGCAGTACTTC. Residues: CASSIDVRFHEQYF.

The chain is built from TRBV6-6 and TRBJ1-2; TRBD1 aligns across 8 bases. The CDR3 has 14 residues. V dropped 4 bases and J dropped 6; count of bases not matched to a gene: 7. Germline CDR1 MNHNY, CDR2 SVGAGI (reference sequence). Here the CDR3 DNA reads TGTGCCAGCAGTTCTACAGGGGGATCGGATGGCTACACCTTC. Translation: CASSSTGGSDGYTF.

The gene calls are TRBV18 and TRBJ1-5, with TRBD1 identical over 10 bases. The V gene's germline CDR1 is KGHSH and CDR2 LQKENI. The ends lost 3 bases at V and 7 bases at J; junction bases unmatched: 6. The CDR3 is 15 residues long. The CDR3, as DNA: TGTGCCAGCTCACCCGGGACAGGGGAACGACAGCCCCAGCATTTT. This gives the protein CASSPGTGERQPQHF.

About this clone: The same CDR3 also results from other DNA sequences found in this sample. The CDR3 DNA is TGTGCCAGCAGCCCAGGACAGGGAGGCTACACCTTC. It translates to CASSPGQGGYTF. The J gene is TRBJ1-2, the V gene TRBV9; 8 positions agree with TRBD1. J was trimmed by 8 bases and V by 4 bases; bases with no gene match: 4. The CDR3 consists of 12 residues. Germline CDR1 and CDR2: SGDLS and YYNGEE.

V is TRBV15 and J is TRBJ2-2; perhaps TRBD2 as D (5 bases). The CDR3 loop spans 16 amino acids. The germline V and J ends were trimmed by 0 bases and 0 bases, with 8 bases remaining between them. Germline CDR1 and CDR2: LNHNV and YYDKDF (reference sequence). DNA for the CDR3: TGTGCCACCAGCAGAGATTACGGGGCGAACACCGGGGAGCTGTTTTTT. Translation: CATSRDYGANTGELFF.

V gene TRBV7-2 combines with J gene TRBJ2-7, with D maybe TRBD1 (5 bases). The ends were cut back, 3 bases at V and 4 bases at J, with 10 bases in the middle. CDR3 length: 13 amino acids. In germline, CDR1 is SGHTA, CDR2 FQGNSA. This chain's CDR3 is CASSFPDTYEQYF. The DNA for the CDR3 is TGTGCCAGCAGCTTCCCGGACACGTACGAGCAGTACTTC. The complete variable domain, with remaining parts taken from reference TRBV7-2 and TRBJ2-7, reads GAGVSQSPSNKVTEKGKDVELRCDPISGHTALYWYRQSLGQGLEFLIYFQGNSAPDKSGLPSDRFSAERTGGSVSTLTIQRTQQEDSAVYLCASSFPDTYEQYFGPGTRLTVT.

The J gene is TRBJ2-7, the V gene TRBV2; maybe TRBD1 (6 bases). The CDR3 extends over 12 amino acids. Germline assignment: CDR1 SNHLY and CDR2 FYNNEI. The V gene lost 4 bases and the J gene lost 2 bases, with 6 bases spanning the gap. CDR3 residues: CASSGDTYEQYF. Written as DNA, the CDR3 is TGTGCCAGCAGTGGGGACACCTACGAGCAGTACTTC.

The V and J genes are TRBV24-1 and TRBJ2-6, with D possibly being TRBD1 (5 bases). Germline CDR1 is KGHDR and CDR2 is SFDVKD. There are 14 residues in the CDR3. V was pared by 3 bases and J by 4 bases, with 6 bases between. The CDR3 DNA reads TGTGCCACCAGTGATAGGACAGGGGCCAACGTCCTGACTTTC. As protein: CATSDRTGANVLTF.

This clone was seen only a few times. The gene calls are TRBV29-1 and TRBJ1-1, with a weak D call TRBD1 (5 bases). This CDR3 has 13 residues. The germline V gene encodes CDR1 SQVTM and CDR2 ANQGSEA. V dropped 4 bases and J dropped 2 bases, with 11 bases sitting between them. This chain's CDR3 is CSVGKQENTEAFF. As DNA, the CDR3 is TGCAGCGTTGGAAAACAGGAAAACACTGAAGCTTTCTTT.

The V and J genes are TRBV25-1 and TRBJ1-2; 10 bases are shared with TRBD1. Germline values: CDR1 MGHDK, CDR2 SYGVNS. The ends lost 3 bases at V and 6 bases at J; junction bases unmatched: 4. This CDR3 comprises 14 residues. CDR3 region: CASSDGTGVNGYTF. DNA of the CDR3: TGTGCCAGCAGTGACGGGACAGGGGTAAATGGCTACACCTTC.

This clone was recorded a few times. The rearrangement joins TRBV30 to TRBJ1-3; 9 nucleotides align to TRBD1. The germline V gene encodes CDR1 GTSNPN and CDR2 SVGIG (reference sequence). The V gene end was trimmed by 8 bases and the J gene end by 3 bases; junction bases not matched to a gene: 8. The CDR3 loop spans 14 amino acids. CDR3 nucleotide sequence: TGTGCCCAGGGACAGGGAGAGTTTGGAAACACCATATATTTT. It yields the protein CAQGQGEFGNTIYF.

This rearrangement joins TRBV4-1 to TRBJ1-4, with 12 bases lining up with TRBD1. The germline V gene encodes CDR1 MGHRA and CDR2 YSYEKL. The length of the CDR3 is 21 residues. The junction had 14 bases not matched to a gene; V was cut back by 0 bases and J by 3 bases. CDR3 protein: CASSQDPWIRDRGLSNEKLFF. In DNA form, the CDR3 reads TGCGCCAGCAGCCAAGATCCCTGGATCCGGGACAGGGGGCTGTCTAATGAAAAACTGTTTTTT.

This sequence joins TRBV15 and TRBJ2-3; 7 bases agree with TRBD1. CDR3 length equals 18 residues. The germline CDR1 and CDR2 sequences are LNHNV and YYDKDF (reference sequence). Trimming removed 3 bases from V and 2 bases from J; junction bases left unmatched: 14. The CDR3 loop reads CATSRTLQGMVSTDTQYF. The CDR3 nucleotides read TGTGCCACCAGCAGGACCCTACAGGGGATGGTATCCACAGATACGCAGTATTTT.

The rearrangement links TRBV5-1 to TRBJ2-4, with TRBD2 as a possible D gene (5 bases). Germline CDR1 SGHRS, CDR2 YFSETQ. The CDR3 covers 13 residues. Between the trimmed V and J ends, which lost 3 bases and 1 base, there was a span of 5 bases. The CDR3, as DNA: TGCGCCAGCAGCTGGGAGGCCAAAAACATTCAGTACTTC. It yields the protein CASSWEAKNIQYF.

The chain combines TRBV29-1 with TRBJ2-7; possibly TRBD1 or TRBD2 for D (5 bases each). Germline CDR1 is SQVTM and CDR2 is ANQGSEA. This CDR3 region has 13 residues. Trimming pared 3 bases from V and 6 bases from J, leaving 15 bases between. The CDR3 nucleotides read TGCAGCGTTGATTTGGGGACCACCAGCGAGCAGTACTTC. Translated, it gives CSVDLGTTSEQYF.

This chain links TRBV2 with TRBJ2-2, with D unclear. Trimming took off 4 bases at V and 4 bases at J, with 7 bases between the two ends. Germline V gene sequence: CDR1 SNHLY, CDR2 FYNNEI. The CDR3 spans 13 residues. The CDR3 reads CASSADSTGELFF. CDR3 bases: TGTGCCAGCAGTGCTGATTCCACCGGGGAGCTGTTTTTT.

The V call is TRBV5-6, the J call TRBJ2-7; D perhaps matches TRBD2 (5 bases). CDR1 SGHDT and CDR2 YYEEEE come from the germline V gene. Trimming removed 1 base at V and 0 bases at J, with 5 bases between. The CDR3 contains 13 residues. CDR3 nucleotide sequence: TGTGCCAGCAGCTTGACTAGCTCCTACGAGCAGTACTTC. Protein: CASSLTSSYEQYF.

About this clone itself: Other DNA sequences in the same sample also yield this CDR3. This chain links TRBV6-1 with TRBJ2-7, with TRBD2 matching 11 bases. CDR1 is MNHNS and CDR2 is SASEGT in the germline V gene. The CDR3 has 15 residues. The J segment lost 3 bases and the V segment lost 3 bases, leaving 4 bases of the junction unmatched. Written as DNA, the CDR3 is TGTGCCAGCAGTGAGCCGGGACTAGCGGTCTACGAGCAGTACTTC. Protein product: CASSEPGLAVYEQYF.

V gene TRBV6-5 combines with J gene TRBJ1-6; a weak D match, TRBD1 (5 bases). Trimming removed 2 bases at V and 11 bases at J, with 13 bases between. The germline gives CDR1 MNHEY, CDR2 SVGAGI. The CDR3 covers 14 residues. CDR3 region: CASSYEGIGTPLHF. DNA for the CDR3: TGTGCCAGCAGTTACGAGGGGATCGGGACACCCCTCCACTTT.